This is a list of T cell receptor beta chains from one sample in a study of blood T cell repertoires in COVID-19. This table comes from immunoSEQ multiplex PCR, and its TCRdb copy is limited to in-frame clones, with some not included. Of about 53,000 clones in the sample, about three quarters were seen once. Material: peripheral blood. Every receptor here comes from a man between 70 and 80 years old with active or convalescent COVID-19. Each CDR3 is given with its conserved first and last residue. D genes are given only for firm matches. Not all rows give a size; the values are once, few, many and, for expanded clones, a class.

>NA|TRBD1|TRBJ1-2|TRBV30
CAWRQGEIYGYTF
TGTGCCTGGCGACAGGGGGAGATCTATGGCTACACCTTC
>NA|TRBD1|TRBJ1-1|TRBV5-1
CASSLDRGPEAFF
TGCGCCAGCAGCCTAGACAGGGGCCCTGAAGCTTTCTTT
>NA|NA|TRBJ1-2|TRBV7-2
CASSSYGGGYTF
TGTGCCAGCAGCTCGTACGGGGGTGGCTACACCTTC
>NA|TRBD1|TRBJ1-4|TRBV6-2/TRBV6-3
CASSYSLRDRNEKLFF
TGTGCCAGCAGTTACTCTCTACGGGACAGAAATGAAAAACTGTTTTTT
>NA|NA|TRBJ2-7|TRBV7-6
CASSQTQGREQYF
TGTGCCAGCAGTCAGACACAGGGTCGGGAGCAGTACTTC
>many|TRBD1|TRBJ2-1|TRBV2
CASSVQGAGNEQFF
TGTGCCAGCAGTGTACAGGGGGCAGGAAATGAGCAGTTCTTC
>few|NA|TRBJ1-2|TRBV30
CAWSGLAFGGYGYTF
TGTGCCTGGAGTGGATTGGCCTTCGGGGGCTATGGCTACACCTTC
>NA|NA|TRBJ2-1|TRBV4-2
CASSQVIRGSDEQFF
TGTGCCAGCAGCCAAGTAATTCGAGGGAGCGATGAGCAGTTCTTC
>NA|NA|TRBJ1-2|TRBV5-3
CARSYGGGTGYTF
TGTGCCAGAAGCTATGGGGGAGGGACAGGCTACACCTTC
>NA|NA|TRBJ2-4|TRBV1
CTSRSGGLAKNIQYF
TGCACCAGCCGGAGCGGCGGGTTAGCCAAAAACATTCAGTACTTC
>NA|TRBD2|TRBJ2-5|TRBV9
CASSLSGGETQYF
TGTGCCAGCAGCCTTAGCGGGGGAGAGACCCAGTACTTC
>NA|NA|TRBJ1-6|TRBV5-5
CASSSVYNSPLHF
TGTGCCAGCAGCTCCGTATATAATTCACCCCTCCACTTT
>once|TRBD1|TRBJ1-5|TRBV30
CAWSAGGSQPQHF
TGTGCCTGGAGCGCAGGGGGCTCCCAGCCCCAGCATTTT
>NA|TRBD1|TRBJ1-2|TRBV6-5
CASSQSRDRGRGYTF
TGTGCCAGCAGTCAATCTAGGGACAGGGGGAGAGGCTACACCTTC
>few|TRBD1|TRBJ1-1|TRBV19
CASTNGVQGVGEAFF
TGTGCCAGTACTAATGGGGTACAGGGGGTAGGTGAAGCTTTCTTT
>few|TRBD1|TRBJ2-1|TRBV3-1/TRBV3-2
CASSQARDSSNEQFF
TGTGCCAGCAGCCAAGCTAGGGACAGTAGCAATGAGCAGTTCTTC
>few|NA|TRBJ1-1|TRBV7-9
CASSSQGRTEAFF
TGTGCCAGCAGCTCACAGGGACGCACTGAAGCTTTCTTT
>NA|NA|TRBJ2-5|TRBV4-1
CASSQGSGSETQYF
TGCGCCAGCAGCCAAGGTTCCGGGTCGGAGACCCAGTACTTC
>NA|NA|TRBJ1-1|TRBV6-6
CASRDSNTEAFF
TGTGCCAGCAGGGACAGTAACACTGAAGCTTTCTTT
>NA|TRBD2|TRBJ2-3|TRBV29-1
CSVLRLAGPATDTQYF
TGCAGCGTTCTCCGACTAGCGGGACCTGCCACAGATACGCAGTATTTT
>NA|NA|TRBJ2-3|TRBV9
CASSVGPGLRTDTQYF
TGTGCCAGCAGCGTAGGTCCGGGACTCCGCACAGATACGCAGTATTTT
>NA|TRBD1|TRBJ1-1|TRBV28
CASSFPGQRNTEAFF
TGTGCCAGCAGTTTCCCGGGACAGAGGAACACTGAAGCTTTCTTT
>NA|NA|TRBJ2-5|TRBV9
CASSVDLGAQQLGGETQYF
TGTGCCAGCAGCGTAGATCTTGGGGCACAACAACTGGGTGGAGAGACCCAGTACTTC
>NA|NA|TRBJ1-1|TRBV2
CASSEEGTSGTEAFF
TGTGCCAGCAGTGAAGAGGGAACTAGTGGCACTGAAGCTTTCTTT
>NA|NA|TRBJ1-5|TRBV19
CASSKRQTQNSNQPQHF
TGTGCCAGTAGTAAGCGACAGACCCAGAATAGCAATCAGCCCCAGCATTTT
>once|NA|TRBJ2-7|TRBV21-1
CASSRGGQCYEQYF
TGTGCCAGCAGCCGGGGGGGCCAGTGTTACGAGCAGTACTTC
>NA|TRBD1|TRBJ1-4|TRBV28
CASNYGRGQGEEKLFF
TGTGCCAGCAATTATGGGCGGGGCCAGGGGGAAGAAAAACTGTTTTTT
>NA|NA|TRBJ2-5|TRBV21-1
CASLRRGVQETQYF
TGTGCCAGCTTGCGTCGGGGGGTCCAAGAGACCCAGTACTTC
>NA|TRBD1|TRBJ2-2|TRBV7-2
CASSARQGLRSVSGELFF
TGTGCCAGCAGCGCCCGACAGGGTCTTCGATCGGTCTCCGGGGAGCTGTTTTTT
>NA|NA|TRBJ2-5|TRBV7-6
CASSRGPQGSETQYF
TGTGCCAGCAGCCGTGGTCCCCAGGGGAGTGAGACCCAGTACTTC
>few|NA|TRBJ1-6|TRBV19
CASSPLLDNSPLHF
TGTGCCAGTAGTCCACTCCTAGATAATTCACCCCTCCACTTT
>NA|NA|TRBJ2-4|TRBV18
CASSPNDGVAKNIQYF
TGTGCCAGCTCACCAAACGACGGAGTAGCCAAAAACATTCAGTACTTC
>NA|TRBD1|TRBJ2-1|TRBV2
CASRGDRANEQFF
TGTGCCAGCAGGGGGGACAGGGCGAATGAGCAGTTCTTC
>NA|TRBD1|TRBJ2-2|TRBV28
CASGYRGTGELFF
TGTGCCAGCGGATACAGGGGAACCGGGGAGCTGTTTTTT
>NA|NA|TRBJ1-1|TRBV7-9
CASSRFTATGLTTEAFF
TGTGCCAGCAGCCGATTTACCGCGACAGGACTGACGACTGAAGCTTTCTTT
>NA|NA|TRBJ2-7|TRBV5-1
CASSWASDGEQYF
TGCGCCAGCAGCTGGGCGTCGGATGGCGAGCAGTACTTC
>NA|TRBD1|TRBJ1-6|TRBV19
CASSMYGTESNSPLHF
TGTGCCAGTAGTATGTACGGGACAGAGTCGAATTCACCCCTCCACTTT
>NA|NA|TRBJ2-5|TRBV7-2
CASSPYRFQETQYF
TGTGCCAGCAGCCCCTACAGATTCCAAGAGACCCAGTACTTC
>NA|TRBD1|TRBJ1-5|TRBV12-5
CASGLTRQGSQPQHF
TGTGCTAGTGGTTTAACTAGACAGGGAAGTCAGCCCCAGCATTTT
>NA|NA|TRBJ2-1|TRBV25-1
CASSSFLTYNEQFF
TGTGCCAGCAGCTCTTTCCTAACCTACAATGAGCAGTTCTTC
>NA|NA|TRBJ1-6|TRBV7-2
CASREGALNSPLHF
TGTGCCAGCAGGGAAGGAGCCTTAAATTCACCCCTCCACTTT